This TCR beta chain appears in the sequencing data of a study of T cells in Graves' hyperthyroidism and ophthalmopathy (dated by TCRdb to the late 2010s). Some background on the complete study: Peripheral blood was collected at initial diagnosis, before any treatment. A discovery cohort of roughly 96 patients, about 44 with Graves' ophthalmopathy and roughly 59 with stable Graves' hyperthyroidism, was used to find distinguishing TCR V-J signatures. Prospective prediction of ophthalmopathy was tested in an independent validation cohort consisting of some 18 hyperthyroidism patients and some 15 patients who later progressed to ophthalmopathy. The roughly 100 discovery patients were randomly split 7:3 into training and test sets. Thyroid tissue and blood T-cell repertoires from more than five Graves' hyperthyroidism patients were also compared in the study. Following sampling, methimazole starting at 30 mg daily was given to hyperthyroidism patients, and high-dose intravenous methylprednisolone was given to ophthalmopathy patients. According to the paper, TCR Vbeta CDR3 sequencing was carried out on approximately 140 peripheral blood samples, which came from 40 to 45 ophthalmopathy, approximately 72 hyperthyroidism and approximately 17 progressor patients. Broad study findings and their caveats: Most expanded thyroid clonotypes (frequency above 0.001) were also detected in blood, a finding suggesting that blood repertoires may reflect thyroid immune responses. During validation, the model predicted progression to ophthalmopathy a median of approximately 6 months ahead of onset, with almost 71% sensitivity and around 72% specificity. In cross-validation, a model built on a 13 V-J signature told ophthalmopathy apart from stable hyperthyroidism with just under 90% sensitivity and about 81% specificity, and in testing the same model reached 80%/75%. No statistical method was used to fix the sample size in advance, and group allocation was not hidden from the investigators.

This clonotype was observed at least ten times. Its binding antigen is unknown. No qualities accompany the bases; no much larger clone lies one base away. Trimmed from V: 6 bases; trimmed from J: 7 bases; junction bases lacking a gene match: 11. Including the terminal cysteine and phenylalanine, the CDR3 comprises 14 residues. Just the 42-base CDR3 DNA is kept, in frame starting at base 1. In the germline V gene, CDR1 corresponds to MDHEN and CDR2 to SYDVKM. Hyperthyroidism patients were aged 18 to 65 years and newly diagnosed, with disease duration of less than 2 months. Exclusion was applied to patients with uncontrolled infections, other autoimmune diseases, pregnancy or lactation. Diagnoses were established on the basis of clinical symptoms, serum thyroxine and TRAb, thyroid ultrasound, and orbital computed tomography. Blood from progressor patients was collected at the time of first diagnosis with hyperthyroidism, before any ophthalmopathy symptoms had appeared. PBMCs were isolated from approximately 10 ml of fresh peripheral blood by Ficoll-Paque density gradient centrifugation. Progressor patients were initially diagnosed with Graves' hyperthyroidism and developed ophthalmopathy during follow-up. Total RNA was extracted using Trizol reagent, and RNA quality was assessed on an Agilent 2100 Bioanalyzer.

TCR beta CDR3 regions were amplified from RNA transcripts. A first-round RT-PCR of the TCR CDR3 used the HTBI primer set with the Qiagen OneStep RT-PCR kit. Libraries were constructed in a second round of multiplex PCR, after which size selection and purification were performed. The libraries were sequenced on an Illumina HiSeq2000 using paired-end 100 bp reads. The original pipeline was this. SOAPnuke was used to process the raw data, removing reads that contained adapters or uncalled bases, had a mean Phred below 15, or lacked an exact match to the constant primer or identifier. COPE v1.2.5 was used to merge high-quality paired reads, and clonotypes were defined as unique nucleotide sequences. MiTCR v1.1 was used to align the clonotypes against IMGT TRBV, TRBD and TRBJ reference segments. The analysis was restricted to V-J combinations with a frequency above 0.0001, which together covered roughly 99% of the repertoires. The TCS score was defined as the ratio of F50 (clonal expansion) to E x V (chaos), calculated using BLOSUM62-based TCRdist between CDR3 peptides within each V-J. Welch's t-statistics and random forest reduced several hundred V-J features to some 14, which were used in a naive Bayes classifier (R e1071). TCRdb applied fastp at Q25 and MiXCR to the public reads, then kept only in-frame beta chains. Entries are consolidated by CDR3 protein sequence, retaining the most common genes and DNA. For this entry, the V and J calls and clone size follow TCRdb and not the study's own pipeline. The sample profile shows fewer than 350,000 distinct CDR3 sequences; about 14% of them were found once. The ten largest clones represent 7.5% to 8% of the sample.

The TCR comes from a woman aged 30 to 39 with Graves' hyperthyroidism that later progressed to Graves' ophthalmopathy. The sample taken for sequencing was blood. The V and J segments used are TRBV28 and TRBJ2-7; 8 nucleotides in the junction match TRBD2. The CDR3 has the sequence CASRHREGYYEQYF. The nucleotide sequence is given as TGTGCCAGCAGACACCGGGAGGGCTATTATGAGCAGTACTTC.